The next 27 T cell receptor beta chains were all read from a single sample in a study of T cells after yellow fever vaccination. Each CDR3 protein gets one entry after TCRdb re-called the 5' RACE reads with MiXCR. The sample comprises 90,000 to 130,000 distinct CDR3 sequences, roughly 8.9% of which are singletons, and about 25% rests with the top ten. The sequenced sample was CD8+ T cells sorted from PBMCs, obtained 45 days after the yellow fever booster vaccination. The receptors derive from a man between 25 and 39 years old who received the YFV17D yellow fever vaccine.

The sample holds many counts of this clonotype. V is TRBV20-1 and J is TRBJ2-1, with 13 bases aligning to TRBD2. The V segment lost 6 bases and the J segment 1 base; nucleotides outside the gene matches: 9. The CDR3 spans 17 residues. Germline V gene sequence: CDR1 DFQATT, CDR2 SNEGSKA (reference sequence). For the CDR3, the DNA is TGCAGTGCCACCGGGACTAGCGGGATTCTATCCTACAATGAGCAGTTCTTC. This translates into CSATGTSGILSYNEQFF.

This clonotype was counted many times. This chain's CDR3 is CASSAGDRGYYEQYF. Written as DNA, the CDR3 is TGTGCCAGCAGTGCTGGGGACAGGGGGTACTACGAGCAGTACTTC. The rearrangement joins TRBV25-1 to TRBJ2-7; the match to TRBD1 covers 11 bases. Trimming took 4 bases from V and 3 from J; bases not matched to a gene: 5. In germline, CDR1 is MGHDK, CDR2 SYGVNS. The CDR3 is 15 amino acids.

This clonotype was seen ten or more times. The chain combines TRBV5-1 with TRBJ2-1, with 15 positions matching TRBD2. The CDR3 length is 19 residues. Looked up from germline, CDR1 is SGHRS and CDR2 is YFSETQ. Trimming removed 4 bases from V and 7 bases from J; junction bases left unmatched: 15. The CDR3 region is CASSLSFPGLAGGKNEQFF. DNA of the CDR3: TGCGCCAGCAGCCTGAGCTTTCCGGGACTAGCGGGAGGTAAAAATGAGCAGTTCTTC.

This clonotype was counted at least ten times. The chain has TRBV7-9 and TRBJ2-7; D is perhaps TRBD2 (7 bases). The germline CDR1 and CDR2 sequences are SEHNR and FQNEAQ (reference sequence). Trimming removed 3 bases from V and 7 bases from J, with 13 bases in between. The CDR3 sequence is 13 residues long. The CDR3 DNA sequence: TGTGCCAGCAGCTTGTTACAGGGAGGGGAGCAGTACTTC. Translating it yields CASSLLQGGEQYF.

The V gene is TRBV5-1, the J gene TRBJ1-5, with TRBD1 identical over 7 bases. The CDR3 runs to 15 residues. Germline V gene lookup returns CDR1 SGHRS and CDR2 YFSETQ. V shed 0 bases, J shed 4 bases, and the junction held 4 bases outside the gene matches. In DNA, the CDR3 is TGCGCCAGCAGCTTGGGGGAGGGGGCGAATCAGCCCCAGCATTTT. Protein sequence: CASSLGEGANQPQHF.

Regarding this clonotype: A single base separates this from a much larger clone, so it may be a read error. V and J are TRBV14 and TRBJ2-6, with D possibly matching TRBD1 (5 bases). The CDR3 covers 16 residues. Germline CDR1 is SGHDN and CDR2 is FVKESK. CDR3 sequence reads: CVSSQGQVHGANVLTF. CDR3 nucleotides: TGTGTCAGCAGCCAAGGACAAGTCCACGGGGCCAACGTCCTGACTTTC. The whole variable domain, remainder taken from reference TRBV14 and TRBJ2-6, is EAGVTQFPSHSVIEKGQTVTLRCDPISGHDNLYWYRRVMGKEIKFLLHFVKESKQDESGMPNNRFLAERTGGTYSTLKVQPAELEDSGVYFCVSSQGQVHGANVLTFGAGSRLTVL.

This clonotype was seen repeatedly, ten times or more. The rearrangement uses TRBV6-5 and TRBJ1-1; D remains ambiguous. CDR1 MNHEY and CDR2 SVGAGI come from the germline V gene. The CDR3 has 17 amino acids. The ends were cut back, 2 bases at V and 0 bases at J, with 16 bases in the middle. Here the CDR3 DNA reads TGTGCCAGCAGTTACCAGGACGGTCTGGGATTGAACACTGAAGCTTTCTTT. This gives the protein CASSYQDGLGLNTEAFF.

This clonotype was observed many times. This chain joins TRBV7-6 and TRBJ2-7; no firm D call. CDR1 and CDR2 from the germline V gene are SGHVS and FNYEAQ. Trimming pared 5 bases from V and 3 bases from J, leaving 11 bases between. The CDR3 is 13 amino acids. CDR3 DNA sequence: TGTGCCAGCAGCAGTGGACCGTTCTACGAGCAGTACTTC. This encodes CASSSGPFYEQYF.

The chain is built from TRBV27 and TRBJ2-7, with a tentative D call TRBD2 (6 bases). The germline V and J ends were trimmed by 5 bases and 5 bases, with 16 bases remaining between them. CDR1 and CDR2 (germline): MNHEY, SMNVEV (reference sequence). The CDR3 length is 14 residues. CDR3 region: CASSRLGTPDEQYF. The DNA for the CDR3 is TGTGCCAGCAGTCGGCTCGGGACTCCAGACGAGCAGTACTTC.

This clonotype was detected many times. This chain links TRBV7-9 with TRBJ2-1, with D perhaps TRBD1 (5 bases). Germline CDR1 reads SEHNR; CDR2 reads FQNEAQ (reference sequence). This CDR3 has 11 amino acids. Trimming removed 8 bases at V and 10 bases at J, with 12 bases between. CDR3 DNA sequence: TGTGCCAGCTCCCTGGGGCGGGAGCAGTTCTTC. Encoded protein: CASSLGREQFF.

The chain couples TRBV29-1 to TRBJ2-2, with a weak D call TRBD1 (6 bases). Germline CDR1 is SQVTM and CDR2 is ANQGSEA. This CDR3 is 15 amino acids long. V was pared by 3 bases and J by 3 bases, with 14 bases between. CDR3 in DNA: TGCAGCGTTGATTGGGGGCAGGGCTACACCGGGGAGCTGTTTTTT. Amino acid sequence: CSVDWGQGYTGELFF.

This clonotype was counted ten times or more. The chain joins TRBV6-1 to TRBJ1-3; possibly TRBD1 for D (6 bases). The V and J ends lost 6 bases and 1 base respectively, with 10 bases between them. The CDR3 extends over 14 amino acids. Looked up from germline, CDR1 is MNHNS and CDR2 is SASEGT. Here the CDR3 DNA reads TGTGCCAGCAGCTGGGACATATCTGGAAACACCATATATTTT. Translating gives CASSWDISGNTIYF.

This clonotype was found many times. This rearrangement joins TRBV5-1 to TRBJ2-7; possible D gene TRBD2, 5 bases. The V gene's germline CDR1 is SGHRS and CDR2 YFSETQ. This CDR3 region has 15 residues. V lost 1 base to trimming and J lost 7 bases, with 18 bases between them. CDR3 nucleotides: TGCGCCAGCAGCTTGAGTAGCGCCCTTACGTTGGAGCAGTACTTC. Residues: CASSLSSALTLEQYF.

The table lists this clonotype with many counts. The J gene is TRBJ2-5, the V gene TRBV7-9; TRBD2 agrees at 7 bases. CDR1 SEHNR and CDR2 FQNEAQ come from the germline V gene (reference sequence). This CDR3 spans 15 amino acids. Trimming at V came to 4 bases and at J to 4 bases, leaving 9 bases not matched to a gene. This chain's CDR3 is CASSYLLGEGETQYF. The CDR3 bases are TGTGCCAGCAGCTACCTATTGGGGGAGGGAGAGACCCAGTACTTC.

This clonotype has more than one count but fewer than ten. CDR3 sequence reads: CAATVSGGPYEQYF. The DNA for the CDR3 is TGTGCCGCCACGGTTAGCGGGGGACCCTACGAGCAGTACTTC. This sequence joins TRBV6-2 or TRBV6-3 and TRBJ2-7; 9 bases fit TRBD2. V was pared by 11 bases and J by 2 bases, with 10 bases of the junction left unmatched. The CDR3 contains 14 residues. Germline V gene sequence: CDR1 MNHEY, CDR2 SVGEGT.

In this sample, this clonotype turned up many times. This chain joins TRBV15 and TRBJ1-2; 7 positions agree with TRBD1. Germline V CDR1 and CDR2: LNHNV, YYDKDF (reference sequence). This CDR3 spans 16 amino acids. J gave up 0 bases and V 1 base, and 5 bases lay outside the gene matches. CDR3 region: CATSRGADRPNYGYTF. Written as DNA, the CDR3 is TGTGCCACCAGCAGAGGCGCGGACAGGCCTAACTATGGCTACACCTTC. The full variable domain, its missing parts supplied by reference TRBV15 and TRBJ1-2, is DAMVIQNPRYQVTQFGKPVTLSCSQTLNHNVMYWYQQKSSQAPKLLFHYYDKDFNNEADTPDNFQSRRPNTSFCFLDIRSPGLGDTAMYLCATSRGADRPNYGYTFGSGTRLTVV.

The chain joins TRBV6-1 to TRBJ2-4; the D is unclear. Germline V gene sequence: CDR1 MNHNS, CDR2 SASEGT. Trimming removed 10 bases at V and 5 bases at J, with 15 bases between. This CDR3 comprises 13 residues. CDR3 sequence: CATLGPQENIQYF. In DNA, the CDR3 is TGTGCCACCCTCGGGCCCCAGGAAAACATTCAGTACTTC.

The V and J genes are TRBV5-1 and TRBJ2-7; TRBD1 matches 8 bases. The V segment lost 5 bases and the J segment 4 bases; nucleotides outside the gene matches: 11. Germline-derived CDR1 and CDR2 are SGHRS and YFSETQ. There are 15 residues in the CDR3. This chain's CDR3 is CASRGKGDRGYEQYF. In nucleotides, the CDR3 is TGCGCCAGCAGGGGCAAAGGTGACAGGGGATACGAGCAGTACTTC.

The sample holds many counts of this clonotype. The chain couples TRBV5-5 to TRBJ2-7; 7 bases line up with TRBD2. CDR1 is SGHKS, CDR2 YYEKEE, per germline (reference sequence). This CDR3 is 16 amino acids long. V shed 3 bases and J 3 bases; nucleotides not matched to a gene: 12. The CDR3 DNA reads as TGTGCCAGCAGCTCGCAATCGCCGGGAGGCAACTACGAGCAGTACTTC. It translates to CASSSQSPGGNYEQYF. The complete variable domain, with remaining parts taken from reference TRBV5-5 and TRBJ2-7, reads DAGVTQSPTHLIKTRGQQVTLRCSPISGHKSVSWYQQVLGQGPQFIFQYYEKEERGRGNFPDRFSARQFPNYSSELNVNALLLGDSALYLCASSSQSPGGNYEQYFGPGTRLTVT.

Many counts were recorded for this clonotype. The chain links TRBV20-1 to TRBJ2-7, with a weak D call TRBD2 (5 bases). The V gene lost 7 bases and the J gene lost 1 base, with 17 bases spanning the gap. The CDR3 length is 14 residues. Germline loops: CDR1 DFQATT, CDR2 SNEGSKA (reference sequence). This chain's CDR3 is CSVLRVAASYEQYF. CDR3 coding DNA: TGCAGTGTTCTGCGGGTAGCTGCATCCTACGAGCAGTACTTC.

The chain carries TRBV4-1 and TRBJ2-2; 8 nucleotides agree with TRBD1. This CDR3 spans 14 amino acids. The junction had 6 bases not matched to a gene; V was cut back by 6 bases and J by 6 bases. Germline V gene data show CDR1 as MGHRA and CDR2 as YSYEKL. The CDR3 coding sequence is TGCGCCAGCAGTCAAACCAGGGGGCCCGGGGAGCTGTTTTTT. Protein sequence: CASSQTRGPGELFF.

There are many counts of this clonotype. This sequence joins TRBV20-1 and TRBJ2-7; D is tentatively TRBD1 or TRBD2 (6 bases each). Germline V lookup: CDR1 DFQATT, CDR2 SNEGSKA (reference sequence). CDR3 length: 14 residues. Trimming left V 1 base short and J 3 bases short, with 13 bases between. In nucleotides, the CDR3 is TGCAGTGCTAGAGGCCCTGGGGGGCACTACGAGCAGTACTTC. Amino acids: CSARGPGGHYEQYF.

This clonotype was seen more than once but under ten times. The chain links TRBV5-6 to TRBJ2-1, with unresolved D. The CDR3 totals 12 residues. V lost 2 bases and J lost 5, with 5 bases in between. Germline assignment: CDR1 SGHDT and CDR2 YYEEEE. CDR3 nucleotides: TGTGCCAGCAGCTTTTACAACAATGAGCAGTTCTTC. Translation gives CASSFYNNEQFF.

This clonotype was observed many times. The gene calls are TRBV6-1 and TRBJ2-1; no reliable D call. Germline CDR1 reads MNHNS; CDR2 reads SASEGT. Trimming left V 0 bases short and J 0 bases short, with 3 bases between. There are 14 residues in the CDR3. The chain's CDR3 is CASSEAGSYNEQFF. The CDR3 bases are TGTGCCAGCAGTGAAGCGGGCTCCTACAATGAGCAGTTCTTC.

This clonotype was recorded many times. The chain combines TRBV10-3 with TRBJ2-1; D is ambiguous. The V end was cut by 4 bases, the J end by 5 bases, with 12 bases between. The CDR3 runs to 14 residues. Looked up from germline, CDR1 is ENHRY and CDR2 is SYGVKD. CDR3 loop: CAISGPDANNEQFF. In DNA form, the CDR3 reads TGTGCCATCAGTGGTCCGGACGCGAACAATGAGCAGTTCTTC.

This clonotype has at least ten counts. This chain connects TRBV4-3 to TRBJ2-1; possible D gene TRBD2, 6 bases. Germline V CDR1 and CDR2: LGHNA, YSLEER. CDR3 length: 15 amino acids. V was shortened by 1 base and J by 5 bases, with 12 bases between the two germline ends. CDR3 residues: CASSQGRREDNEQFF. For the CDR3, the DNA is TGCGCCAGCAGCCAAGGTCGGCGGGAAGACAATGAGCAGTTCTTC.

This clonotype occurred many times. The genes are TRBV29-1 and TRBJ2-3; D possibly matches TRBD1 or TRBD2 (5 bases each). Per the germline V gene, CDR1 is SQVTM and CDR2 is ANQGSEA. The CDR3 consists of 16 residues. V lost 6 bases to trimming and J lost 4 bases, with 23 bases between them. Here the CDR3 DNA reads TGCAGCGTGGAACTCCGGGACCAGGGCAGCCCAGATACGCAGTATTTT. This codes for CSVELRDQGSPDTQYF.